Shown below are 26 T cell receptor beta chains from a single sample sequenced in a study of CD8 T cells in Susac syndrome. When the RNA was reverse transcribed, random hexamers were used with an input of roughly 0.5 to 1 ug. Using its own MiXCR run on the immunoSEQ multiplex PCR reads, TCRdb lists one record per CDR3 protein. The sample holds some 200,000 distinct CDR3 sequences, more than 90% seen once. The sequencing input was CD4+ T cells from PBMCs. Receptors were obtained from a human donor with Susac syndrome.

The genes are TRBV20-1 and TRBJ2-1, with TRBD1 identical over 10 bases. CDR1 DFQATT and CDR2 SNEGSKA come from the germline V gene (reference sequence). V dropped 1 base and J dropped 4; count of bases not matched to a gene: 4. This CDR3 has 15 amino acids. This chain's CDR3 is CSARGPGQGYNEQFF. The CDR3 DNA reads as TGCAGTGCTAGAGGACCGGGACAGGGGTACAATGAGCAGTTCTTC.

CDR3: CASTLVQGRSEQYF. The CDR3, as DNA: TGTGCCAGCACCCTAGTACAGGGACGATCCGAGCAGTACTTC. This chain joins TRBV6-5 and TRBJ2-7; D is possibly TRBD1 (6 bases). This CDR3 is built from 14 residues. Germline V gene lookup returns CDR1 MNHEY and CDR2 SVGAGI. Trimming removed 7 bases at V and 6 bases at J, with 19 bases between.

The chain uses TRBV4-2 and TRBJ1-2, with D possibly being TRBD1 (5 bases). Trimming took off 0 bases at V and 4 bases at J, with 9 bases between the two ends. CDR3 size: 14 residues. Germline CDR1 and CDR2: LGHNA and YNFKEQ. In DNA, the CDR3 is TGTGCCAGCAGCCAAGATGAGGGGAGCTATGGCTACACCTTC. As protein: CASSQDEGSYGYTF.

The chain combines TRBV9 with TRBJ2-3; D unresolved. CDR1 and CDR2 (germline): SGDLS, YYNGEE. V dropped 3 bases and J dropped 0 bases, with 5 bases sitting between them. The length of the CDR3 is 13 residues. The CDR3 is CASSASSTDTQYF. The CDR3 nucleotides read TGTGCCAGCAGCGCAAGCAGCACAGATACGCAGTATTTT. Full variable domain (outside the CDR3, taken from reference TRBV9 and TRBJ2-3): DSGVTQTPKHLITATGQRVTLRCSPRSGDLSVYWYQQSLDQGLQFLIQYYNGEERAKGNILERFSAQQFPDLHSELNLSSLELGDSALYFCASSASSTDTQYFGPGTRLTVL.

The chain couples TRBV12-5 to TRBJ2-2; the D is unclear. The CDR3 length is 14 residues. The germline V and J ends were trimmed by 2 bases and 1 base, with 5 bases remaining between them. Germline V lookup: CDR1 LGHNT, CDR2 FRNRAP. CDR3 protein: CASGLRENTGELFF. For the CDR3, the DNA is TGTGCTAGTGGTTTGAGGGAGAACACCGGGGAGCTGTTTTTT.

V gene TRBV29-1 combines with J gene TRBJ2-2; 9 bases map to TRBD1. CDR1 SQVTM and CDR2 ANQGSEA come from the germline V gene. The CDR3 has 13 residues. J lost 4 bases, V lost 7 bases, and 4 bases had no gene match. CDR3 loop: CSADRGGTGELFF. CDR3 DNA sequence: TGCAGCGCGGACAGGGGAGGCACCGGGGAGCTGTTTTTT.

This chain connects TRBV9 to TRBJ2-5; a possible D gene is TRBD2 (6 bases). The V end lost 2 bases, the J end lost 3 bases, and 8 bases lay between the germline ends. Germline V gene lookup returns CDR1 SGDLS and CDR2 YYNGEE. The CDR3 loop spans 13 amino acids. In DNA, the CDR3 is TGTGCCAGCAGCGTGACGGGAGAAGAGACCCAGTACTTC. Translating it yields CASSVTGEETQYF.

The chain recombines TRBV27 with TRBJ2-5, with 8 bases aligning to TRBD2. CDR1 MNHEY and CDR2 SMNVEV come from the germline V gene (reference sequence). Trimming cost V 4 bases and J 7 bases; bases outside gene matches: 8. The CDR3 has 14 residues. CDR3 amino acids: CASSSTGRGGTQYF. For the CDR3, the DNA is TGTGCCAGCAGTTCCACCGGCCGGGGGGGGACCCAGTACTTC.

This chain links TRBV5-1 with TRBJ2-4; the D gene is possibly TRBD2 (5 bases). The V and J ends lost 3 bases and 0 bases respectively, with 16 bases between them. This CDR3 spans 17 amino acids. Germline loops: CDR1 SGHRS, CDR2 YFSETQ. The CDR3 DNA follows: TGCGCCAGCAGCTCTGGACTCCCCCAAGGAGCCAAAAACATTCAGTACTTC. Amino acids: CASSSGLPQGAKNIQYF.

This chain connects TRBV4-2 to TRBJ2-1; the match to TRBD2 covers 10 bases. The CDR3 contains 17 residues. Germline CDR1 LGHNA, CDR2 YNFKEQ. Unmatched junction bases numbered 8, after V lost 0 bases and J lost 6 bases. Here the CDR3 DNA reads TGTGCCAGCAGCCAAGAAGATGCCCTAGCGGGGGTCAATGAGCAGTTCTTC. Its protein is CASSQEDALAGVNEQFF.

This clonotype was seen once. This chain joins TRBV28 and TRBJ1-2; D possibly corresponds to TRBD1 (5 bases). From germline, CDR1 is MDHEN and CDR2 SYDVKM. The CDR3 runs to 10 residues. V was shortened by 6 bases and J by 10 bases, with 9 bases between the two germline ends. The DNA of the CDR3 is TGTGCCAGCAGAAGGGGTGACTACACCTTC. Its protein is CASRRGDYTF.

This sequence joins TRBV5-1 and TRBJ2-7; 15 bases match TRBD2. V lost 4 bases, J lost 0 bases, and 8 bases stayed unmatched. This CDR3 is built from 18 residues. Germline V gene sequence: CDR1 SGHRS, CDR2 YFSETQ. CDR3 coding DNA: TGCGCCAGCAGCGGGGGACTAGCGGGGGGCCCTAGCTCCTACGAGCAGTACTTC. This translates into CASSGGLAGGPSSYEQYF.

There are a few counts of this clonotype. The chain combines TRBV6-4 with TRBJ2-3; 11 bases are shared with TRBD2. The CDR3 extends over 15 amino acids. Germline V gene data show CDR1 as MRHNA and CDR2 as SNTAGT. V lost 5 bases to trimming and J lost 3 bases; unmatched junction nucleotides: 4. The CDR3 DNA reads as TGTGCCAGCAGTTTAGCGGGGGGGCCTACAGATACGCAGTATTTT. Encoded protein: CASSLAGGPTDTQYF.

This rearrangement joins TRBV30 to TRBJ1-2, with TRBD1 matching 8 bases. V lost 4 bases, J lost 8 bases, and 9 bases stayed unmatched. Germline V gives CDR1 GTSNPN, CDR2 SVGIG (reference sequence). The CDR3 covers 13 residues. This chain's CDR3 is CAWTGGQGRGYTF. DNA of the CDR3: TGTGCCTGGACCGGAGGACAGGGAAGAGGCTACACCTTC.

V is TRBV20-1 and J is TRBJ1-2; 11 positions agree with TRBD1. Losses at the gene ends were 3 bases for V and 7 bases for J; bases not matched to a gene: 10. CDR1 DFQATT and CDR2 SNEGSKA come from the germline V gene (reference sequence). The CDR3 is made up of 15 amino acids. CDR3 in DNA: TGCAGTGCTAGGCCCTTTGGACAGGGGGCCATTGGCTACACCTTC. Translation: CSARPFGQGAIGYTF.

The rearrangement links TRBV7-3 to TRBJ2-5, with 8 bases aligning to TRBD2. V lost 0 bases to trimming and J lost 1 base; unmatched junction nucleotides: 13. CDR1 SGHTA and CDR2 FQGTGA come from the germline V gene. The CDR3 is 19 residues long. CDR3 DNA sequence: TGTGCCAGCAGCTTAACCGCGTTAGGCAGCGGGGGCCTCCAAGAGACCCAGTACTTC. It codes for CASSLTALGSGGLQETQYF.

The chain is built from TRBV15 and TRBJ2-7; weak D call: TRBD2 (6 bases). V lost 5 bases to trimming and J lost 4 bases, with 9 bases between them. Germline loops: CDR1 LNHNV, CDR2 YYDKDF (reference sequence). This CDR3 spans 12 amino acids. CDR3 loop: CATSRGEYEQYF. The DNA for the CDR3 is TGTGCCACCAGCCGCGGGGAGTACGAGCAGTACTTC.

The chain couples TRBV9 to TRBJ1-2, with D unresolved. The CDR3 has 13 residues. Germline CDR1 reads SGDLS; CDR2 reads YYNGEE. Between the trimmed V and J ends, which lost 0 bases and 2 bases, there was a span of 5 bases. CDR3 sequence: CASSVDGNYGYTF. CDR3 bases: TGTGCCAGCAGCGTAGACGGCAACTATGGCTACACCTTC. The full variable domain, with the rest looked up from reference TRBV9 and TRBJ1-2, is DSGVTQTPKHLITATGQRVTLRCSPRSGDLSVYWYQQSLDQGLQFLIQYYNGEERAKGNILERFSAQQFPDLHSELNLSSLELGDSALYFCASSVDGNYGYTFGSGTRLTVV.

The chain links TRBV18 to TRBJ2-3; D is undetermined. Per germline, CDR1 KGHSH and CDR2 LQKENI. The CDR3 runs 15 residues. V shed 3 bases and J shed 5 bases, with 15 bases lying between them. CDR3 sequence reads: CASSPIQNALDTQYF. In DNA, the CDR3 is TGTGCCAGCTCACCGATACAAAACGCCCTAGATACGCAGTATTTT. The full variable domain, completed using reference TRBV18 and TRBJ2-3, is NAGVMQNPRHLVRRRGQEARLRCSPMKGHSHVYWYRQLPEEGLKFMVYLQKENIIDESGMPKERFSAEFPKEGPSILRIQQVVRGDSAAYFCASSPIQNALDTQYFGPGTRLTVL.

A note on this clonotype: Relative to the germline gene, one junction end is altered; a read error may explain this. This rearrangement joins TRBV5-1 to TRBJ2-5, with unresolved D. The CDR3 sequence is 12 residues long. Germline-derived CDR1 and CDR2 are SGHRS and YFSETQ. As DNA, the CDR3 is TGTGCCAGCAGCTTACTCCAAGAGACCCAGTACTTC. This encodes CASSLLQETQYF.

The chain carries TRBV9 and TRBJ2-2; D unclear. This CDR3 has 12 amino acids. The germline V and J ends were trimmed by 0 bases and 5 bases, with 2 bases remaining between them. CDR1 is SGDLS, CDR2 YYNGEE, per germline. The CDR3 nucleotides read TGTGCCAGCAGCGTAGGGACCGGGGAGCTGTTTTTT. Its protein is CASSVGTGELFF.

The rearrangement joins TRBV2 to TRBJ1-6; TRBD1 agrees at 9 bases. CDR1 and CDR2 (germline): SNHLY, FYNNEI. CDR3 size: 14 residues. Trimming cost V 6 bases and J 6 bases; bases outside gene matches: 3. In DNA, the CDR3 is TGTGCCAGCAGACAGGGGGCCCCTAATTCACCCCTCCACTTT. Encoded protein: CASRQGAPNSPLHF.

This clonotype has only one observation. CDR3 sequence (DNA): TGCAGTGCTAGCGGCAGGGGGAGCAATCAGCCCCAGCATTTT. Translation: CSASGRGSNQPQHF. The rearrangement uses TRBV20-1 and TRBJ1-5; 7 bases map to TRBD1. Trimming took 3 bases from V and 1 from J; bases not matched to a gene: 3. The CDR3 loop spans 14 amino acids. In germline, CDR1 is DFQATT, CDR2 SNEGSKA (reference sequence).

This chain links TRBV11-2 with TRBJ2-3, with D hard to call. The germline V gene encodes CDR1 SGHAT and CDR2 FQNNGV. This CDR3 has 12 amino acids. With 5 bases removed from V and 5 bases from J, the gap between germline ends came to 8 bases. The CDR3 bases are TGTGCCAGCAGCCGAGTGGAAGATACGCAGTATTTT. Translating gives CASSRVEDTQYF. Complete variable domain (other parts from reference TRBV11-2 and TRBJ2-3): EAGVAQSPRYKIIEKRQSVAFWCNPISGHATLYWYQQILGQGPKLLIQFQNNGVVDDSQLPKDRFSAERLKGVDSTLKIQPAKLEDSAVYLCASSRVEDTQYFGPGTRLTVL.

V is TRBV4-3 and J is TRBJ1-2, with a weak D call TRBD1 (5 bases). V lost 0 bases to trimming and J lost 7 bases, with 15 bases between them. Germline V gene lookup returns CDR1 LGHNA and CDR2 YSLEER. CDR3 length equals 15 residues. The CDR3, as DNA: TGCGCCAGCAGCCAAGATGTCCAGGGACTAAGTGGCTACACCTTC. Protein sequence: CASSQDVQGLSGYTF.

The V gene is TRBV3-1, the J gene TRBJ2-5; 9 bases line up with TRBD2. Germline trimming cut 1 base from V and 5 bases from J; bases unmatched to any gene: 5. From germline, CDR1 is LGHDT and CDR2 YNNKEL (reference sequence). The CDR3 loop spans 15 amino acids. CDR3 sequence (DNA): TGTGCCAGCAGCCAAGCGGCGGGGGGGCGTGAGACCCAGTACTTC. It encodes CASSQAAGGRETQYF.